A single sample gave rise to the 10 T cell receptor beta chains below, sequenced in a study of CD8 T cells in ankylosing spondylitis. The study, taken as a whole, reports: A TCR beta motif made of several highly homologous variants seemed typical of ankylosing spondylitis blood.

These TCRs' antigens remain unknown. TCRdb independently ran MiXCR on the 5' RACE reads; one entry per CDR3 protein. The repertoire includes around 890,000 distinct CDR3 sequences, about 12% of them detected once, and 0.51% sits in the top ten. The sequenced material came from blood, either unsorted or a sorted T cell fraction (not recorded which). The source of these receptors is a male donor with ankylosing spondylitis.

The CDR3 nucleotides read TGCGCCAGCAGTCCAACAGGGCCCTTCTACAATGAGCAGTTCTTC. Encoded protein: CASSPTGPFYNEQFF. V and J are TRBV5-1 and TRBJ2-1; TRBD1 might be the D (6 bases). This CDR3 has 15 amino acids. Trimming stripped 5 bases from V and 3 bases from J, with 15 bases between. Germline-derived CDR1 and CDR2 are SGHRS and YFSETQ.

This clonotype was counted between two and nine times. The chain combines TRBV5-1 with TRBJ2-7; D uncertain. Trimming cost V 4 bases and J 7 bases, with 9 bases left between them. Germline CDR1 reads SGHRS; CDR2 reads YFSETQ. The CDR3 loop spans 11 amino acids. DNA of the CDR3: TGCGCCAGCAGCAAGGACGGAGAGCAGTACTTC. Protein sequence: CASSKDGEQYF. The variable domain in full, with the rest retrieved from reference TRBV5-1 and TRBJ2-7, is KAGVTQTPRYLIKTRGQQVTLSCSPISGHRSVSWYQQTPGQGLQFLFEYFSETQRNKGNFPGRFSGRQFSNSRSEMNVSTLELGDSALYLCASSKDGEQYFGPGTRLTVT.

The genes are TRBV7-9 and TRBJ1-3, with unresolved D. Germline V gives CDR1 SEHNR, CDR2 FQNEAQ (reference sequence). CDR3 length: 16 amino acids. V was clipped by 4 bases and J by 0 bases, with 13 bases between them. Here the CDR3 DNA reads TGTGCCAGCAGCTCACTACAGCGCAGCTCTGGAAACACCATATATTTT. It translates to CASSSLQRSSGNTIYF.

This clonotype was seen more than once but under ten times. The chain is built from TRBV7-2 and TRBJ2-7; unclear D gene. CDR1 and CDR2 from the germline V gene are SGHTA and FQGNSA. The CDR3 extends over 14 amino acids. V was cut by 2 bases and J by 2 bases, with 10 bases left in between. CDR3 in amino acids: CASSLSPAPYEQYF. CDR3 DNA sequence: TGTGCCAGCAGCTTATCCCCGGCCCCCTACGAGCAGTACTTC.

This clonotype was detected ten times or more. V usage is TRBV27 and J usage is TRBJ1-5, with 7 bases fitting TRBD1. This CDR3 has 16 amino acids. CDR1 MNHEY and CDR2 SMNVEV come from the germline V gene (reference sequence). V was clipped by 9 bases and J by 0 bases; unmatched bases: 11. DNA of the CDR3: TGTGCCAGTATTTTCCTCAGGGGGAATAGCAATCAGCCCCAGCATTTT. Translated: CASIFLRGNSNQPQHF.

This clonotype was picked up many times. The chain uses TRBV5-1 and TRBJ2-3; D not resolved. The V gene lost 2 bases and the J gene lost 2 bases, with 6 bases spanning the gap. Germline lookup yields CDR1 SGHRS and CDR2 YFSETQ. This CDR3 has 13 amino acids. CDR3 region: CASSFSDTDTQYF. The CDR3 nucleotides are TGCGCCAGCAGCTTCTCAGACACAGATACGCAGTATTTT.

V gene TRBV7-9 combines with J gene TRBJ2-7; the D gene could be TRBD1 or TRBD2 (5 bases each). The CDR3 extends over 13 amino acids. Germline assignment: CDR1 SEHNR and CDR2 FQNEAQ (reference sequence). V shed 5 bases and J shed 2 bases, with 10 bases lying between them. In nucleotides, the CDR3 is TGTGCCAGCAGCGGGGACGGCCCCTACGAGCAGTACTTC. It translates to CASSGDGPYEQYF.

A few counts support this clonotype. The J gene is TRBJ2-3, the V gene TRBV5-1, with D possibly being TRBD1 (6 bases). Per germline, CDR1 SGHRS and CDR2 YFSETQ. This CDR3 comprises 14 residues. The V and J ends lost 0 bases and 6 bases respectively, with 11 bases between them. CDR3 amino acids: CASSLDTGSDTQYF. Here the CDR3 DNA reads TGCGCCAGCAGCTTGGACACAGGGTCGGATACGCAGTATTTT.

This chain links TRBV19 with TRBJ2-5, with TRBD1 matching over 7 bases. V gave up 5 bases and J gave up 5 bases; unmatched junction bases: 11. This CDR3 comprises 15 residues. Germline V lookup: CDR1 LNHDA, CDR2 SQIVND (reference sequence). Here the CDR3 reads CASSLDRSPGETQYF. The CDR3 coding sequence is TGTGCCAGTAGTTTGGACAGGTCCCCCGGGGAGACCCAGTACTTC.

This clonotype was detected ten times or more. The chain has TRBV29-1 and TRBJ1-2, with D possibly being TRBD1 (6 bases). Trimming cost V 7 bases and J 6 bases, with 15 bases left between them. The germline V gene has CDR1 SQVTM and CDR2 ANQGSEA. The CDR3 runs 12 residues. CDR3 region: CSGGGDINGYTF. DNA of the CDR3: TGCAGCGGAGGGGGTGACATTAATGGCTACACCTTC.